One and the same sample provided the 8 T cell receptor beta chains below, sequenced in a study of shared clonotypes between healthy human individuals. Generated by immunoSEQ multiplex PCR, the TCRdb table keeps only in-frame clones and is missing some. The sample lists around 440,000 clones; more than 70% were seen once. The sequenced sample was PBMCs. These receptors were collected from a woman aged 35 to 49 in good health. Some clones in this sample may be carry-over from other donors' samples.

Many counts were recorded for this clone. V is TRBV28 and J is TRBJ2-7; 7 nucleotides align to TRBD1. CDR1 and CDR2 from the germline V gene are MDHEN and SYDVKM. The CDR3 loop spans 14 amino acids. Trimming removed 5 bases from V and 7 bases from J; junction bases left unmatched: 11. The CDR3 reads CASSATGIVKEQYF. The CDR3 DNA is TGTGCCAGCAGTGCGACAGGGATTGTGAAAGAGCAGTACTTC.

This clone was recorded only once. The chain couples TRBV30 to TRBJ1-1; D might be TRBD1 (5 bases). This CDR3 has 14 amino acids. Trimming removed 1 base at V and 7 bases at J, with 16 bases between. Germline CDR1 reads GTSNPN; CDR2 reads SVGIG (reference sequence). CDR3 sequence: CAWSEYSQGNEAFF. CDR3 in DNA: TGTGCCTGGAGTGAATATAGCCAGGGTAATGAAGCTTTCTTT.

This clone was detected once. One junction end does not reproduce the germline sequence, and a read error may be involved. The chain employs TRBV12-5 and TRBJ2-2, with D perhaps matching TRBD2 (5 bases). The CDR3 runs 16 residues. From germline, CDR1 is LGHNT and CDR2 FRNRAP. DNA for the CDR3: TGTGCTAGTGGTTTGATCCTGACGGGGAACCCCGGGGAGCTGTTTTTT. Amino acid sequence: CASGLILTGNPGELFF.

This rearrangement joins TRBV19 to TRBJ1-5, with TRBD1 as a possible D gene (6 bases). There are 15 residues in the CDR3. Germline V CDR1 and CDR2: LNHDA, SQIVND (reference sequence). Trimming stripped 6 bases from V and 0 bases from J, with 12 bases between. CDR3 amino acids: CASRSQGNSNQPQHF. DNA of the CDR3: TGTGCCAGTAGATCACAGGGTAATAGCAATCAGCCCCAGCATTTT.

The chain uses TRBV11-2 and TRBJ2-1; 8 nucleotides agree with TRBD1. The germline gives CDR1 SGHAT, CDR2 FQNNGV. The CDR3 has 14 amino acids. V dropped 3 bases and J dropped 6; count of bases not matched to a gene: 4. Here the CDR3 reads CASSFRTGRNEQFF. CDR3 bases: TGTGCCAGCAGCTTCAGGACAGGGCGCAATGAGCAGTTCTTC.

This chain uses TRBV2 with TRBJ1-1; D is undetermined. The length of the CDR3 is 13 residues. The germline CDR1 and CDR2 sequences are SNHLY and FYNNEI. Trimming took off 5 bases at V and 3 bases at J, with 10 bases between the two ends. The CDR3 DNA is TGTGCCAGCAGTCAGTACCAGGACACTGAAGCTTTCTTT. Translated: CASSQYQDTEAFF.

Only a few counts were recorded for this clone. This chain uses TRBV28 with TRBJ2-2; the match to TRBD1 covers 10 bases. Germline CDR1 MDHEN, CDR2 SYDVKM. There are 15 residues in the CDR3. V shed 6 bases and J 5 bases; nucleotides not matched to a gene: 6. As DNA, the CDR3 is TGTGCCAGCAGACGACAGGGGGCTGGAACCGGGGAGCTGTTTTTT. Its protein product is CASRRQGAGTGELFF.

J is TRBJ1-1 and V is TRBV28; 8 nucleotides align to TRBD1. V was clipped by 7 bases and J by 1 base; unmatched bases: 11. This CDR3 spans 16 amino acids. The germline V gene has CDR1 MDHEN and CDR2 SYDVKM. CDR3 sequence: CASIPSATGENTEAFF. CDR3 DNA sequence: TGTGCCAGCATCCCCTCGGCGACAGGGGAGAACACTGAAGCTTTCTTT.